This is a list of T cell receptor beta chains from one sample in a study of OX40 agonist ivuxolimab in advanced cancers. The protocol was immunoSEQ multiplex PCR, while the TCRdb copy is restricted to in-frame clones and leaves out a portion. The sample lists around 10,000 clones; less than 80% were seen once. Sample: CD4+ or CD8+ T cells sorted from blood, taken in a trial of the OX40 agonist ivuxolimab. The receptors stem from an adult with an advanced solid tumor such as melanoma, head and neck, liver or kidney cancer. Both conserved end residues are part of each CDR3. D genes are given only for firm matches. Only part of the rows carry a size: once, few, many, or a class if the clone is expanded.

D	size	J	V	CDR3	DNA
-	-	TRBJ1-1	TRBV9	CASSVFKGGNTEAFF	TGTGCCAGCAGCGTATTCAAGGGTGGGAACACTGAAGCTTTCTTT
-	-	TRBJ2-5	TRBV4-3	CASSQGTLPRETQYF	TGCGCCAGCAGCCAGGGCACTCTCCCCCGAGAGACCCAGTACTTC
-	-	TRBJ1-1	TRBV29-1	CSVDRSAGHTEAFF	TGCAGCGTTGACCGTTCCGCGGGCCACACTGAAGCTTTCTTT
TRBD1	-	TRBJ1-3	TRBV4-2	CASSPHGTGPGNTIYF	TGTGCCAGCAGCCCGCACGGGACAGGGCCCGGAAACACCATATATTTT
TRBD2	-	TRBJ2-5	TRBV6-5	CASSYAGGSQETQYF	TGTGCCAGCAGTTACGCGGGGGGGTCTCAAGAGACCCAGTACTTC
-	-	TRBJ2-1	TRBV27	CASSYIYKEGDNEQFF	TGTGCCAGCAGCTATATTTATAAAGAAGGGGACAATGAGCAGTTCTTC
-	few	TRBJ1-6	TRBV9	CASSPRGGGENSPLHF	TGTGCCAGCAGCCCCAGGGGTGGGGGAGAAAATTCACCCCTCCACTTT
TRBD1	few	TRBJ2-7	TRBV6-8	CASTWTGHYEQYF	TGTGCCAGCACTTGGACAGGCCACTACGAGCAGTACTTC
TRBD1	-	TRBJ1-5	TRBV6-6	CASSTGAHSNQPQHF	TGTGCCAGCAGTACAGGGGCCCATAGCAATCAGCCCCAGCATTTT
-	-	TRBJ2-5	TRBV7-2	CASSLVITVQETQYF	TGTGCCAGCAGCTTGGTAATTACAGTCCAAGAGACCCAGTACTTC
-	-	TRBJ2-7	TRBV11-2	CASSNSRGPYGQYF	TGTGCCAGCAGCAACTCCAGGGGCCCCTACGGGCAGTACTTC
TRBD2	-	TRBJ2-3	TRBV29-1	CSVKKTGGTDTQYF	TGCAGCGTTAAAAAAACGGGGGGTACAGATACGCAGTATTTT
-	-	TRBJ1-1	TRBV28	CATQRVGERNTEAFF	TGTGCTACGCAAAGGGTGGGGGAGAGAAACACTGAAGCTTTCTTT
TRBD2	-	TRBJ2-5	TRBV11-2	CASSLDFRSGGEETQYF	TGTGCCAGCAGCTTAGATTTTAGGAGCGGGGGGGAAGAGACCCAGTACTTC
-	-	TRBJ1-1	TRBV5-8	CASSPGGHSYRNTEAFF	TGTGCCAGCAGCCCGGGGGGACACAGCTATCGGAACACTGAAGCTTTCTTT
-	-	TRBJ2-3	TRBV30	CAWSLGIGTDTQYF	TGTGCCTGGAGTCTGGGGATAGGCACAGATACGCAGTATTTT
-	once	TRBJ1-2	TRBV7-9	CASLADISGYTF	TGTGCCAGCTTAGCGGATATCTCGGGCTACACCTTC
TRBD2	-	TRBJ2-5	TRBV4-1	CASSQEGLAGSETQYF	TGCGCCAGCAGCCAAGAGGGACTAGCGGGGTCAGAGACCCAGTACTTC
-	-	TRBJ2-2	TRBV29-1	CSVEGRPGELFF	TGCAGCGTTGAAGGACGGCCCGGGGAGCTGTTTTTT
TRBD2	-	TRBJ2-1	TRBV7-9	CASSLAPGLFSGGDEQFF	TGTGCCAGCAGCTTAGCTCCGGGCCTCTTTAGCGGGGGCGATGAGCAGTTCTTC
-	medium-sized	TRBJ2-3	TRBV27	CASSEQVTRTDTQYF	TGTGCCAGCAGTGAACAGGTAACCCGCACAGATACGCAGTATTTT
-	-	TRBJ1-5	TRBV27	CASSFLGSNQPQHF	TGTGCCAGCAGTTTTTTGGGGAGCAATCAGCCCCAGCATTTT
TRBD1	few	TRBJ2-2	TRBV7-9	CASSPQGAVTGELFF	TGTGCCAGCAGCCCCCAGGGGGCGGTTACCGGGGAGCTGTTTTTT
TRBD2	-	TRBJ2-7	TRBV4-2	CASPGLAGSPEQYF	TGTGCCAGCCCTGGACTAGCGGGATCCCCCGAGCAGTACTTC
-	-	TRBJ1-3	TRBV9	CASSAEDSLSGNTIYF	TGTGCCAGCAGCGCGGAGGACAGTCTCTCTGGAAACACCATATATTTT
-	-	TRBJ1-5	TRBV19	CASKRAVSSNQPQHF	TGTGCCAGTAAGCGCGCGGTATCTAGCAATCAGCCCCAGCATTTT
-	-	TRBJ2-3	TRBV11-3	CASSFSSGGTDTQYF	TGTGCCAGCAGCTTCTCGTCGGGGGGCACAGATACGCAGTATTTT
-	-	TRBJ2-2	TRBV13	CASSPSAGELFF	TGTGCCAGCAGCCCCTCGGCCGGGGAGCTGTTTTTT
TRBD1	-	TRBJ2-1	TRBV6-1	CASSELQGIINEQFF	TGTGCCAGCAGTGAATTACAGGGGATAATAAATGAGCAGTTCTTC
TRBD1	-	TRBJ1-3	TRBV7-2	CASSVRTGGSSGNTIYF	TGTGCCAGCAGCGTACGGACAGGCGGATCCTCTGGAAACACCATATATTTT
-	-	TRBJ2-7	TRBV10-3	CAISPGTLYEQYF	TGTGCCATCAGCCCGGGAACCCTGTACGAGCAGTACTTC
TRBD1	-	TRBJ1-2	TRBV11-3	CASSLGTGAYGYTF	TGTGCCAGCAGCTTAGGGACAGGGGCCTATGGCTACACCTTC
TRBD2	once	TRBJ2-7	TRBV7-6	CASTVGGSSYEQYF	TGTGCCAGCACCGTGGGGGGGAGCTCCTACGAGCAGTACTTC